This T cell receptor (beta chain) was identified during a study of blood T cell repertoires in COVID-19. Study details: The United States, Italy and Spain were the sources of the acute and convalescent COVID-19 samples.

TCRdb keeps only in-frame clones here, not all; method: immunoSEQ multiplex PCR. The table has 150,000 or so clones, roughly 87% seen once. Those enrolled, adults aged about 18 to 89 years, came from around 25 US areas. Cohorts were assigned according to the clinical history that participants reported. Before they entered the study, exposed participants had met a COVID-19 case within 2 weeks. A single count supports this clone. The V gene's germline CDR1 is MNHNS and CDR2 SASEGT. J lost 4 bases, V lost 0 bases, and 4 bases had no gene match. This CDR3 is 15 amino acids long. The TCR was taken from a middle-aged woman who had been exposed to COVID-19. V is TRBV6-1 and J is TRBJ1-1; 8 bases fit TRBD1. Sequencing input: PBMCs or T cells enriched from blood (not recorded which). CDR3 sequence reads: CASSEAGTGGTEAFF. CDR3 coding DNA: TGTGCCAGCAGTGAAGCCGGGACAGGAGGCACTGAAGCTTTCTTT.